The clone carrying this T cell receptor beta chain was recorded many times. Its cognate antigen is unknown. Given a much more abundant clone one base away, this may be a read error. People with hyperthyroidism were aged 18 to 65 and newly diagnosed, under 2 months' duration. Exclusion criteria comprised other autoimmune diseases, uncontrolled infections, pregnancy or lactation in patients. Establishment of the diagnosis relied upon clinical symptoms, serum thyroxine, TRAb, thyroid ultrasound and orbital computed tomography. This record belongs to a study of Graves' ophthalmopathy and Graves' hyperthyroidism. Findings and caveats of the study: Most thyroid clonotypes expanded beyond 0.001 frequency were also found in blood.

Scientists amplified the TCR beta CDR3 regions from RNA transcripts. RT-PCR with HTBI primers came first, then second-round multiplex PCR. MiXCR was run by TCRdb on the multiplex PCR reads, yielding one entry per CDR3 protein. The sample holds a few hundred thousand distinct CDR3 sequences, roughly a sixth seen once. The CDR3 spans 15 residues. The rearrangement uses TRBV12-3 or TRBV12-4 and TRBJ2-5; TRBD1 or TRBD2 may be the D gene (5 bases each). The origin of this receptor is an adult woman with stable Graves' hyperthyroidism. Sequenced input: peripheral blood. Here the CDR3 DNA reads TGTGCCAGCAGCCAAGGGACCTCGGTGGTAGAGACCAAGTACTTC. Translation: CASSQGTSVVETKYF.